The entry that follows covers one T cell receptor beta chain sequence. The antigen is undetermined. The data derive from a study of T cells in Graves' hyperthyroidism and ophthalmopathy. Study-level information: Staff took peripheral blood when the initial diagnosis was made, before any treatment began.

RNA transcripts gave rise to amplified TCR beta CDR3 regions. First-round RT-PCR with HTBI primers amplified the TCR CDR3 region. TCRdb ran MiXCR on the multiplex PCR reads and lists one entry per CDR3 protein. The sample yields some 490,000 distinct CDR3 sequences, under 25% seen once. General observations from the study: A 13 V-J signature model discriminated ophthalmopathy versus stable hyperthyroidism. Among clonotypes expanded in thyroid above 0.001, most were also found in blood.

The V and J ends lost 2 bases and 0 bases, in that order; junction bases with no gene match: 7. Germline loops: CDR1 MNHEY, CDR2 SVGEGT. The CDR3 contains 18 residues. Diagnoses used clinical symptoms, serum thyroxine and TRAb, thyroid ultrasound and orbital computed tomography. The clonotype comes from a woman in her sixties or seventies with Graves' ophthalmopathy. Source material: blood. This chain uses TRBV6-2 or TRBV6-3 with TRBJ1-1; 12 bases are shared with TRBD1. Here the CDR3 reads CASSYKSGTGGMNTEAFF. The CDR3 coding sequence is TGTGCCAGCAGTTACAAATCGGGGACAGGGGGCATGAACACTGAAGCTTTCTTT.